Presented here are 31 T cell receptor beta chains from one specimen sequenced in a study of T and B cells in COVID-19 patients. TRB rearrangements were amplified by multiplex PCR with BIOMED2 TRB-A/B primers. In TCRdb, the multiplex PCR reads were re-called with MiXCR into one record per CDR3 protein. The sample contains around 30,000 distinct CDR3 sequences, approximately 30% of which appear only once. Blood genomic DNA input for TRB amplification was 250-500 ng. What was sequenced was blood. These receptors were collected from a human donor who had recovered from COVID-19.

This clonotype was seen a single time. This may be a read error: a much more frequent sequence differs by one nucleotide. CDR3 bases: TGTGCCGGCAGTTTACGGGGCTACGACGAGCAGTACTTC. It is translated as CAGSLRGYDEQYF. This rearrangement joins TRBV6-5 to TRBJ2-7; D possibly matches TRBD1 or TRBD2 (5 bases each). Germline V gene sequence: CDR1 MNHEY, CDR2 SVGAGI. The CDR3 length is 13 residues.

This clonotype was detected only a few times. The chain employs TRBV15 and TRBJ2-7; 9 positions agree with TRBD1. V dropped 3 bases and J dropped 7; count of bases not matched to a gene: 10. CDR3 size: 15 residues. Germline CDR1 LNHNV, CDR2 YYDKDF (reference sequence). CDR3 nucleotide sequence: TGTGCCACCAGCAGCTTGGGGACAGGGCCGGGGGAGCAGTACTTC. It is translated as CATSSLGTGPGEQYF.

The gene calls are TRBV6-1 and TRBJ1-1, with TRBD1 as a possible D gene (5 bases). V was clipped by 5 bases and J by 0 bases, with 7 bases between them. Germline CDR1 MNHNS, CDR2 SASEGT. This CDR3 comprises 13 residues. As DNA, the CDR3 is TGTGCCAGCAGTCCGGGGGTGAACACTGAAGCTTTCTTT. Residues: CASSPGVNTEAFF.

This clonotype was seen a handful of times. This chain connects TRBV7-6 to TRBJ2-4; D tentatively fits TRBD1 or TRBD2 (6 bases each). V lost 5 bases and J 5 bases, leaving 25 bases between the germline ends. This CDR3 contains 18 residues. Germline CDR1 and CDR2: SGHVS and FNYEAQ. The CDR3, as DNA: TGTGCCAGCAGCCATAGAACGGGGGCCCCCGCGGGCGAAAACATTCAGTACTTC. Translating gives CASSHRTGAPAGENIQYF.

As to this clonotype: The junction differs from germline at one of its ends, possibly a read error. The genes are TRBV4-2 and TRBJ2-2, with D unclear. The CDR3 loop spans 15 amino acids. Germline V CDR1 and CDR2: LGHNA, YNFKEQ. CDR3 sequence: CASSQLAGPSGELFF. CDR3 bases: TGCGCCAGCAGCCAATTAGCAGGTCCGAGCGGGGAGCTGTTTTTT.

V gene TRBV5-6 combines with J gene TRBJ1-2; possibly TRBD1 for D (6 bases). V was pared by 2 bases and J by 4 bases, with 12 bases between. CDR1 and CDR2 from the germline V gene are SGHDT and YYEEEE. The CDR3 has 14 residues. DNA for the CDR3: TGTGCCAGCAGCTTAGGGGGTAGGAGCTATGGCTACACCTTC. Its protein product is CASSLGGRSYGYTF.

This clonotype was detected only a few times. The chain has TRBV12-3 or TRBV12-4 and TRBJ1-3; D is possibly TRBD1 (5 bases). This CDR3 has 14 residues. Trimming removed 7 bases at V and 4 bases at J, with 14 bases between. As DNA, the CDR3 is TGTGCCAGCACCGACGGGGCCGGGGGAAACACCATATATTTT. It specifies CASTDGAGGNTIYF.

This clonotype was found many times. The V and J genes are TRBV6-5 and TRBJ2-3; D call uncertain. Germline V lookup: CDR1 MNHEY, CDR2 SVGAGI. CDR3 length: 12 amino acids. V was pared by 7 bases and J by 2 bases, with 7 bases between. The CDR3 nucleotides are TGTGCCAGCACAGGTTACACAGATACGCAGTATTTT. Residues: CASTGYTDTQYF.

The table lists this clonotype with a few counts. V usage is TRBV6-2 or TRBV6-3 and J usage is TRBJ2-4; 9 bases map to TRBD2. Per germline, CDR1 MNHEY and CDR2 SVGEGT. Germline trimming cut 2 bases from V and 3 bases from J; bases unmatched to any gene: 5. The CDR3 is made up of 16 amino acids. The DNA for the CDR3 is TGTGCCAGCAGTTACCCGCGGGGGGGCCTCAAAAACATTCAGTACTTC. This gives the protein CASSYPRGGLKNIQYF.

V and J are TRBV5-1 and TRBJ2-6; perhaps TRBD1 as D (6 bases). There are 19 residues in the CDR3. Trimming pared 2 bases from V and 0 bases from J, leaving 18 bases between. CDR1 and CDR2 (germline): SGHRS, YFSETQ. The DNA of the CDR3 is TGCGCCAGCAGCTTTTTGACAGGTAACATCCGCTCTGGGGCCAACGTCCTGACTTTC. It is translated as CASSFLTGNIRSGANVLTF.

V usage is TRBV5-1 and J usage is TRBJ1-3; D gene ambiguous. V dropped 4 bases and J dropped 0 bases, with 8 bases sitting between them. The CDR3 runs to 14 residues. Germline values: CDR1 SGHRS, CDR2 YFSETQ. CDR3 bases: TGCGCCAGCAGCGGCAGCTCCTCTGGAAACACCATATATTTT. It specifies CASSGSSSGNTIYF.

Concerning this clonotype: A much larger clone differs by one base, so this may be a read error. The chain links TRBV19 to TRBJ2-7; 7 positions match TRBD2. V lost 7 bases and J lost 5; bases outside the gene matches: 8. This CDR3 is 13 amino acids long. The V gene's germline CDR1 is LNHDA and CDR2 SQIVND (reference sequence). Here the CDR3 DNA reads TGTGCCAGTATTAAAGACGGGAGGAACGAGCAGTACTTC. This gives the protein CASIKDGRNEQYF.

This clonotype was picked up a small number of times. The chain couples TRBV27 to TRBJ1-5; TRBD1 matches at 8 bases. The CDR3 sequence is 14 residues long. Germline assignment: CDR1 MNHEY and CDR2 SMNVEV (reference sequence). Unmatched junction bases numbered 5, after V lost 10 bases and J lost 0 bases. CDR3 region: CATRQGYSNQPQHF. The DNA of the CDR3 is TGTGCCACCCGACAGGGGTATAGCAATCAGCCCCAGCATTTT.

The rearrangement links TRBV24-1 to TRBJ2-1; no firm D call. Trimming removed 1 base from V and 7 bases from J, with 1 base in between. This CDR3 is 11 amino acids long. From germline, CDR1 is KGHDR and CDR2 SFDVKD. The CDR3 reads CATSDFNEQFF. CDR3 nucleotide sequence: TGTGCCACCAGTGATTTTAATGAGCAGTTCTTC.

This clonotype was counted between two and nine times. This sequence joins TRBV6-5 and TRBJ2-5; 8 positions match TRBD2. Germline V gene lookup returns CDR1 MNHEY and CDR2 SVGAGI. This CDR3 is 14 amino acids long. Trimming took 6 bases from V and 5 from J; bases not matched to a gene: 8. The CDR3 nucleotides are TGTGCCAGCAGACTCGGGAGGGTACCCGAGACCCAGTACTTC. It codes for CASRLGRVPETQYF.

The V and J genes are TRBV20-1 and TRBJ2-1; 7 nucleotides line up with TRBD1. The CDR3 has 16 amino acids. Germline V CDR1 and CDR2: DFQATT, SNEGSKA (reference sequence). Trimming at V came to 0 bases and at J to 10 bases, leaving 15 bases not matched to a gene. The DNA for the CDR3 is TGCAGTGCTAGAGATCAGACAGGGTCCAACCGCGACGAGCAGTTCTTC. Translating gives CSARDQTGSNRDEQFF.

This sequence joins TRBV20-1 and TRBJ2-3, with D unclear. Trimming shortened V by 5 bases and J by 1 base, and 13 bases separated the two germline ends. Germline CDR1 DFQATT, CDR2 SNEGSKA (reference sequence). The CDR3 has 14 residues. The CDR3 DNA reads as TGCAGTGCTTGCCCCCCGGTCGGCACAGATACGCAGTATTTT. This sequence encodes CSACPPVGTDTQYF.

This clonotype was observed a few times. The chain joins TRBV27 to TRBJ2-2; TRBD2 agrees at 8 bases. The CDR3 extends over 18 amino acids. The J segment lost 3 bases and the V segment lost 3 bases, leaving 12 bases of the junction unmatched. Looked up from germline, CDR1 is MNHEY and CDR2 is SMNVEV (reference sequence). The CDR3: CASSFGGGWREDTGELFF. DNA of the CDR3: TGTGCCAGCAGTTTCGGGGGGGGGTGGCGGGAGGACACCGGGGAGCTGTTTTTT.

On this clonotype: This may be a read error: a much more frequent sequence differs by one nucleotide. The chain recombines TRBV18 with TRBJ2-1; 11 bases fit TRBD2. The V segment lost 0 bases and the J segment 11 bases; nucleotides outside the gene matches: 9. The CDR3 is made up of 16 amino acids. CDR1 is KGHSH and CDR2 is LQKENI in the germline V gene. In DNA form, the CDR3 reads TGTGCCAGCTCACCACCTAGCGGGGGGGCCCGAAATAAGCAGTTCTTC. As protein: CASSPPSGGARNKQFF.

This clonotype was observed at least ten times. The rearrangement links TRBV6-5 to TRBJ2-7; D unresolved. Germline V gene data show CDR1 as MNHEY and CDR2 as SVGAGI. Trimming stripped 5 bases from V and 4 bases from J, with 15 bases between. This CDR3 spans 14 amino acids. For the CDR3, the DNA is TGTGCCAGCAGTCCGAGTTGGCGTTCTTACGAGCAGTACTTC. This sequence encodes CASSPSWRSYEQYF.

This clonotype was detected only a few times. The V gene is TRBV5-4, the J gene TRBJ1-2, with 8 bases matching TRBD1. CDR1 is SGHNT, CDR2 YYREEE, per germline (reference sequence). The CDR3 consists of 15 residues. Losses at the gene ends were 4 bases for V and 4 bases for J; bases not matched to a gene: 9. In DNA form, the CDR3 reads TGTGCCAGCAGCATACAGGGGGAGGATTTCTATGGCTACACCTTC. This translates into CASSIQGEDFYGYTF.

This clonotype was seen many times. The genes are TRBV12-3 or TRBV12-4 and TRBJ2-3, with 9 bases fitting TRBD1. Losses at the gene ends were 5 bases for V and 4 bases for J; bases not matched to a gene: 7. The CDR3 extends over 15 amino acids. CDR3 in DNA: TGTGCCAGCAGTCCAAACAGGGGGCGCGCAGATACGCAGTATTTT. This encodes CASSPNRGRADTQYF.

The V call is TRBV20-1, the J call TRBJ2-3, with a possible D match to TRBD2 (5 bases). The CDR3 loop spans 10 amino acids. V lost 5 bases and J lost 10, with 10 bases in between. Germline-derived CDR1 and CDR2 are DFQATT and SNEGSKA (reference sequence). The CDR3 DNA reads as TGCAGTGCTCACCGGGATGCGCAGTATTTT. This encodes CSAHRDAQYF.

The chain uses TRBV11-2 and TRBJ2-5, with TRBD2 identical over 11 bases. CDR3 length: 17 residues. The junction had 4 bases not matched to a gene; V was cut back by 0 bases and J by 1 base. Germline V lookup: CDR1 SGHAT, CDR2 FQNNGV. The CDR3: CASSLEGLAGGQETQYF. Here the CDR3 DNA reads TGTGCCAGCAGCTTAGAAGGGCTAGCGGGGGGCCAAGAGACCCAGTACTTC.

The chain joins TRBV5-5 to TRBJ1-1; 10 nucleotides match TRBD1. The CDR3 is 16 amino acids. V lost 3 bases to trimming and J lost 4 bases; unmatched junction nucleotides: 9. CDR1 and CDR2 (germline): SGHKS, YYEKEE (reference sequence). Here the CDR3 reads CASSSPGQGSGTEAFF. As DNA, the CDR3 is TGTGCCAGCAGCTCTCCGGGACAGGGGTCGGGCACTGAAGCTTTCTTT.

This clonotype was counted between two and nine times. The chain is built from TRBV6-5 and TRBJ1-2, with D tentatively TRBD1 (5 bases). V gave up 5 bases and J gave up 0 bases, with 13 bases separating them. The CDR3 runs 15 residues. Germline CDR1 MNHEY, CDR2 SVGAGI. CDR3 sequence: CASSPWDGTNYGYTF. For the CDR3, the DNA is TGTGCCAGCAGTCCCTGGGACGGCACTAACTATGGCTACACCTTC.

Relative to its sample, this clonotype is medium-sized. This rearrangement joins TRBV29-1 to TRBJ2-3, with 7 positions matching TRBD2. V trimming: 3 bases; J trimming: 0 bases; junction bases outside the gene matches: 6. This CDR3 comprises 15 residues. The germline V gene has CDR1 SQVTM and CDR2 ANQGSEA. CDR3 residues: CSVEGLPASTDTQYF. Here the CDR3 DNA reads TGCAGCGTTGAGGGACTACCCGCCAGCACAGATACGCAGTATTTT.

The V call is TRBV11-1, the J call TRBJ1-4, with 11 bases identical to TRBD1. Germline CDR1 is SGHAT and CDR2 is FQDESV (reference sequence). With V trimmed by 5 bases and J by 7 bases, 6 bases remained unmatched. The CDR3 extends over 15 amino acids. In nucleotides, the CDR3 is TGTGCCAGCAGCCCGGGGACAGGGGGTGGTGAAAAACTGTTTTTT. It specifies CASSPGTGGGEKLFF. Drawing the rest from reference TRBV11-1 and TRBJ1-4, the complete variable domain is EAEVAQSPRYKITEKSQAVAFWCDPISGHATLYWYRQILGQGPELLVQFQDESVVDDSQLPKDRFSAERLKGVDSTLKIQPAELGDSAMYLCASSPGTGGGEKLFFGSGTQLSVL.

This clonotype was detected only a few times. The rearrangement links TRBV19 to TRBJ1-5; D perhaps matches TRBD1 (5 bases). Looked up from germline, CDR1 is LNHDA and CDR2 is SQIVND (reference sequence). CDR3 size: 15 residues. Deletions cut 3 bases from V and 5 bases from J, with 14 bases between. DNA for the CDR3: TGTGCCAGTAGTATTGAAGGGGAAGGTTATCAGCCCCAGCATTTT. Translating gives CASSIEGEGYQPQHF.

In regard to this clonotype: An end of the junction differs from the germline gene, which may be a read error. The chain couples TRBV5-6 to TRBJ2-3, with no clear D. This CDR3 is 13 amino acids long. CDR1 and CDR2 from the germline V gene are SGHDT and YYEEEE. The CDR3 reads CASMVATADTQYF. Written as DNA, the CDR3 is TGCGCCAGCATGGTAGCAACGGCAGATACGCAGTATTTT.

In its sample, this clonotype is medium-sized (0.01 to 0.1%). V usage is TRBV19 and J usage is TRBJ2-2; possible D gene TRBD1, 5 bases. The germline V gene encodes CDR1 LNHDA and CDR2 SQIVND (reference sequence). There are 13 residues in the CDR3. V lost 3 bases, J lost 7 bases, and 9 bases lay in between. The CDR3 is CASSMQGSGELFF. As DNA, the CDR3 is TGTGCCAGTAGTATGCAGGGCAGCGGGGAGCTGTTTTTT.